Each of the 22 T cell receptor beta chains below was sequenced from the same sample in a study of blood T cell repertoires in COVID-19. Clones were sequenced by immunoSEQ multiplex PCR, and TCRdb holds only the in-frame ones, with some missing. The sample lists around 58,000 clones, 65% to 90% occurring once. The sequencing input was peripheral blood. Receptor source: a human donor in a cohort sampled during active COVID-19.

V is TRBV11-3 and J is TRBJ1-1; D is perhaps TRBD1 (5 bases). The CDR3 loop spans 14 amino acids. Germline CDR1 is SGHNT and CDR2 is YENEEA. Trimming removed 5 bases at V and 4 bases at J, with 14 bases between. The CDR3 nucleotides read TGTGCCAGCAGCCCTAGGGTCGGGGGCACTGAAGCTTTCTTT. Protein product: CASSPRVGGTEAFF.

Only a few counts were recorded for this clone. The chain has TRBV29-1 and TRBJ1-2, with D possibly TRBD1 on 6 matching bases. Deletions cut 3 bases from V and 7 bases from J, with 15 bases between. Germline V lookup: CDR1 SQVTM, CDR2 ANQGSEA. The CDR3 contains 13 residues. CDR3 residues: CSVDVGAYGGYTF. CDR3 in DNA: TGCAGCGTTGACGTGGGGGCCTACGGTGGCTACACCTTC.

The rearrangement links TRBV5-1 to TRBJ2-3; weak D call: TRBD1 (6 bases). The ends were cut back, 7 bases at V and 6 bases at J, with 12 bases in the middle. From germline, CDR1 is SGHRS and CDR2 YFSETQ. CDR3 length: 12 residues. CDR3 sequence: CASSDQGDTQYF. The CDR3 DNA follows: TGCGCCAGCTCAGATCAGGGGGATACGCAGTATTTT.

This clone has only one observation. The chain joins TRBV5-1 to TRBJ2-2; no definite D call. The CDR3 spans 14 residues. V was pared by 0 bases and J by 6 bases, with 9 bases between. CDR1 SGHRS and CDR2 YFSETQ come from the germline V gene. DNA of the CDR3: TGCGCCAGCAGCTTGGGCGGCGCTGCCGGGGAGCTGTTTTTT. Its translation is CASSLGGAAGELFF.

V usage is TRBV7-9 and J usage is TRBJ2-5; D is perhaps TRBD1 (6 bases). Germline V CDR1 and CDR2: SEHNR, FQNEAQ (reference sequence). The CDR3 covers 14 residues. Trimming pared 6 bases from V and 0 bases from J, leaving 11 bases between. The CDR3 region has the DNA TGTGCCAGCAGTCCTGGACAGTACCAAGAGACCCAGTACTTC. This codes for CASSPGQYQETQYF.

This clone was seen a handful of times. The chain joins TRBV24-1 to TRBJ1-2; perhaps TRBD1 as D (6 bases). V gave up 9 bases and J gave up 2 bases, with 12 bases separating them. The CDR3 has 13 residues. Germline lookup yields CDR1 KGHDR and CDR2 SFDVKD. In DNA, the CDR3 is TGTGCCACCCTACAGGGCCCAAACTATGGCTACACCTTC. Its protein is CATLQGPNYGYTF.

Of note for this clone: The sample has other DNA sequences that encode this CDR3 too. The J gene is TRBJ1-5, the V gene TRBV20-1; a possible D gene is TRBD1 (5 bases). Per germline, CDR1 DFQATT and CDR2 SNEGSKA (reference sequence). Trimming stripped 3 bases from V and 4 bases from J, with 10 bases between. The CDR3 totals 13 residues. CDR3 amino acids: CSASQGVNQPQHF. The CDR3 DNA reads as TGCAGTGCTAGTCAAGGGGTTAATCAGCCCCAGCATTTT.

This clone has only one observation. J is TRBJ2-1 and V is TRBV2; D possibly corresponds to TRBD1 (6 bases). Per the germline V gene, CDR1 is SNHLY and CDR2 is FYNNEI. The germline V and J ends were trimmed by 6 bases and 5 bases, with 17 bases remaining between them. The CDR3 is 15 residues long. CDR3 sequence reads: CASSQDGTLNNEQFF. The DNA of the CDR3 is TGTGCCAGCAGCCAAGACGGGACACTAAACAATGAGCAGTTCTTC.

The V and J genes are TRBV4-2 and TRBJ2-3, with 8 bases aligning to TRBD2. Losses at the gene ends were 3 bases for V and 1 base for J; bases not matched to a gene: 9. The CDR3 extends over 17 amino acids. In germline, CDR1 is LGHNA, CDR2 YNFKEQ. The CDR3 loop reads CASSQDTSGPRTDTQYF. DNA of the CDR3: TGTGCCAGCAGCCAGGATACTAGCGGCCCACGCACAGATACGCAGTATTTT.

This rearrangement joins TRBV4-1 to TRBJ1-1; D might be TRBD1 (5 bases). The CDR3 has 13 residues. From germline, CDR1 is MGHRA and CDR2 YSYEKL. Trimming took 0 bases from V and 6 from J, leaving 8 bases between them. The DNA for the CDR3 is TGCGCCAGCAGCCAAGAGGCGGGGCCTGAAGCTTTCTTT. Translating it yields CASSQEAGPEAFF.

The chain uses TRBV18 and TRBJ2-3; 8 bases line up with TRBD2. This CDR3 region has 16 residues. V shed 8 bases and J 0 bases; nucleotides not matched to a gene: 10. The V gene's germline CDR1 is KGHSH and CDR2 LQKENI. DNA of the CDR3: TGTGCCAGCCACGGGGCGGGGGGCCGGAGCACAGATACGCAGTATTTT. Amino acids: CASHGAGGRSTDTQYF.

This chain uses TRBV6-6 with TRBJ2-1, with 11 bases that match TRBD2. The CDR3 contains 14 residues. V was clipped by 6 bases and J by 9 bases; unmatched bases: 7. Germline CDR1 MNHNY, CDR2 SVGAGI (reference sequence). The CDR3 bases are TGTGCCAGCAGACTTACTAGCGGGGGCGGTGAGCAGTTCTTC. Protein sequence: CASRLTSGGGEQFF.

The V call is TRBV5-5, the J call TRBJ2-5; the D gene is possibly TRBD2 (5 bases). Germline V CDR1 and CDR2: SGHKS, YYEKEE (reference sequence). V was shortened by 3 bases and J by 1 base, with 13 bases between the two germline ends. This CDR3 spans 15 amino acids. CDR3 sequence reads: CASSSSLGVQETQYF. The CDR3 nucleotides read TGTGCCAGCAGCTCGTCCTTGGGAGTCCAAGAGACCCAGTACTTC.

The rearrangement links TRBV7-9 to TRBJ2-3; 7 nucleotides match TRBD1. The CDR3 is 13 residues long. Germline values: CDR1 SEHNR, CDR2 FQNEAQ (reference sequence). V gave up 5 bases and J gave up 5 bases; unmatched junction bases: 4. CDR3 in amino acids: CASSQGTEDTQYF. In DNA form, the CDR3 reads TGTGCCAGCAGCCAAGGGACAGAAGATACGCAGTATTTT.

The rearrangement links TRBV5-1 to TRBJ1-1; unclear D gene. Germline CDR1 is SGHRS and CDR2 is YFSETQ. With 1 base removed from V and 4 bases from J, the gap between germline ends came to 11 bases. The CDR3 runs to 14 residues. The CDR3, as DNA: TGCGCCAGCAGCTTGCAGTTTATGGCCACTGAAGCTTTCTTT. Encoded protein: CASSLQFMATEAFF.

The J gene is TRBJ1-5, the V gene TRBV4-2, with D tentatively TRBD1 (5 bases). CDR3 length: 14 residues. The germline V gene has CDR1 LGHNA and CDR2 YNFKEQ. V was clipped by 3 bases and J by 6 bases, with 12 bases between them. CDR3 bases: TGTGCCAGCAGCCAGGGTGGAGGGGCTCAGCCCCAGCATTTT. It codes for CASSQGGGAQPQHF.

The chain joins TRBV7-7 to TRBJ2-5; D is ambiguous. Between the trimmed V and J ends, which lost 5 bases and 0 bases, there was a span of 7 bases. This CDR3 comprises 13 residues. The V gene's germline CDR1 is SSHAT and CDR2 FNYEAQ (reference sequence). The CDR3 sequence is CASSGRDQETQYF. CDR3 sequence (DNA): TGTGCCAGCAGCGGCCGGGACCAAGAGACCCAGTACTTC.

This sequence joins TRBV9 and TRBJ2-7, with TRBD2 as a possible D gene (7 bases). Looked up from germline, CDR1 is SGDLS and CDR2 is YYNGEE. This CDR3 spans 13 amino acids. V was shortened by 3 bases and J by 6 bases, with 13 bases between the two germline ends. For the CDR3, the DNA is TGTGCCAGCAGCGACGGGGGGCGGGGCGAGCAGTACTTC. Its protein product is CASSDGGRGEQYF.

The chain combines TRBV2 with TRBJ1-3; D may be TRBD1 (6 bases). V was trimmed by 6 bases and J by 1 base, leaving 13 bases between them. The length of the CDR3 is 15 residues. Germline CDR1 reads SNHLY; CDR2 reads FYNNEI. CDR3 DNA sequence: TGTGCCAGCAGGGAGGCGGACAGTTCTGGAAACACCATATATTTT. This gives the protein CASREADSSGNTIYF.

The chain employs TRBV11-2 and TRBJ2-7; maybe TRBD1 (6 bases). The germline V and J ends were trimmed by 6 bases and 3 bases, with 15 bases remaining between them. The CDR3 spans 14 residues. Germline CDR1 and CDR2: SGHAT and FQNNGV. CDR3 nucleotide sequence: TGTGCCAGCAGTCTCCGGGACATCATCTACGAGCAGTACTTC. As protein: CASSLRDIIYEQYF.

This clone was detected a few times. The chain is built from TRBV30 and TRBJ1-2, with 9 bases matching TRBD1. The V gene's germline CDR1 is GTSNPN and CDR2 SVGIG (reference sequence). The CDR3 runs 13 residues. The V and J ends lost 3 bases and 7 bases, in that order; junction bases with no gene match: 6. The CDR3 bases are TGTGCCTGGAGAAGACAGGGGGAAGTTGGCTACACCTTC. Translation: CAWRRQGEVGYTF.

The J gene is TRBJ1-4, the V gene TRBV2, with unresolved D. CDR3 length: 13 residues. Trimming pared 7 bases from V and 3 bases from J, leaving 9 bases between. The germline V gene encodes CDR1 SNHLY and CDR2 FYNNEI. In nucleotides, the CDR3 is TGTGCCAGCATGCGGGAGTCTAATGAAAAACTGTTTTTT. It is translated as CASMRESNEKLFF.